The TCR beta chain under discussion was sequenced for a study of cytomegalovirus exposure and HLA in healthy donors. The study, taken as a whole, reports: Analysis performed later found 16,951 TCR beta sequences associated with HLA alleles at 0.05 false discovery rate. Many donors shared some public TCRs, even though most TCR sequences were rare. It is likely that the observed cluster of highly shared sequence variants was a sequencing artifact.

CDR1 is SQVTM and CDR2 is ANQGSEA in the germline V gene. This CDR3 spans 14 amino acids. The ends lost 8 bases at V and 2 bases at J; junction bases unmatched: 8. PCR was performed using 60 Vbeta and 13 Jbeta primers. Here immunoSEQ multiplex PCR was the method, and the copy in TCRdb shows in-frame clones only, minus some. The sample consists of roughly 110,000 clones, 65% to 85% of them appearing once. A word on this clone: Its target is unknown.

The source of this sequence is a young man in good health and CMV-seronegative. The rearrangement uses TRBV29-1 and TRBJ2-3, with TRBD1 matching over 9 bases. Sequenced sample: PBMCs. In DNA form, the CDR3 reads TGCAGCACCTGGGGGACAGGGTTCACAGATACGCAGTATTTT. Its protein product is CSTWGTGFTDTQYF.